Below are 29 T cell receptor beta chains sequenced from a single sample in a study of immune heterogeneity within non-small cell lung tumors. Bulk tumor genomic DNA, around 600 ng per sample, was the template. Collection of several biopsies per primary tumor, spaced far apart, took place during surgery. Undergoing curative surgery were patients whose non-small cell lung cancer was untreated and newly diagnosed. Using 32 V and 13 J primers, multiplex PCR amplified TCR beta CDR3. TCRdb independently ran MiXCR on the multiplex PCR reads; one entry per CDR3 protein. The table shows approximately 6,100 distinct CDR3 sequences, with more than 15% occurring only once. The sample comprised lung tumor tissue. The receptor set was obtained from a man aged 35 to 55 with non-small cell lung cancer.

Comment on this clonotype: Given a much more abundant clone one base away, this may be a read error. For the CDR3, the DNA is TGTGCCAGCAGCTTGAAGCTCCCGGGGAGCTCTGGAAACACCGTATATTTT. This translates into CASSLKLPGSSGNTVYF. The genes are TRBV7-9 and TRBJ1-3; D remains ambiguous. The CDR3 has 17 residues. Germline values: CDR1 SEHNR, CDR2 FQNEAQ (reference sequence).

This clonotype is judged medium-sized. The chain is built from TRBV11-1 and TRBJ1-2; 7 bases match TRBD1. Germline CDR1 and CDR2: SGHAT and FQDESV (reference sequence). J lost 3 bases, V lost 0 bases, and 4 bases had no gene match. This CDR3 comprises 15 residues. CDR3 residues: CASSLARDSYYGYTF. The CDR3 DNA sequence: TGTGCCAGCAGCTTAGCCCGGGACAGCTACTATGGCTACACCTTC.

This clonotype has more than one count but fewer than ten. CDR3 DNA: TGCAGTGCTAGAGATCGGTTCAGGGGGTGGGGAGAGACCCAGTACTTC. This gives the protein CSARDRFRGWGETQYF. The chain employs TRBV20-1 and TRBJ2-5; 7 bases map to TRBD1. CDR3 length: 16 amino acids. CDR1 and CDR2 (germline): DFQATT, SNEGSKA (reference sequence). V lost 0 bases, J lost 4 bases, and 11 bases stayed unmatched.

This chain connects TRBV5-1 to TRBJ2-6; 7 bases match TRBD1. Trimming removed 1 base from V and 3 bases from J; junction bases left unmatched: 19. CDR3 size: 21 residues. Germline CDR1 is SGHRS and CDR2 is YFSETQ. The CDR3 DNA follows: TGCGCCAGCAGCTTGTACGGGTCCCCAGGGGGAGAAGGGTATGGGGCCAACGTCCTGACTTTC. Translating gives CASSLYGSPGGEGYGANVLTF.

The CDR3: CVSSEGTGGNQPQHF. The CDR3, as DNA: TGTGTCAGTAGTGAAGGGACAGGGGGCAATCAGCCCCAGCATTTT. The chain carries TRBV6-1 and TRBJ1-5, with TRBD1 matching over 10 bases. CDR1 is MNHNS, CDR2 SASEGT, per germline. The CDR3 spans 15 residues.

This clonotype has only a few counts. A read error is possible here, since a much larger clone lies one base away. This chain links TRBV12-3 or TRBV12-4 with TRBJ1-2; D remains ambiguous. Trimming shortened V by 3 bases and J by 8 bases, and 10 bases separated the two germline ends. CDR3 length equals 12 residues. The chain's CDR3 is CASSFWVRGYTF. The CDR3 nucleotides read TGTGCCAGCAGTTTCTGGGTCCGGGGCTACACCTTC.

Sample share makes this clonotype medium-sized. The chain links TRBV6-2 or TRBV6-3 to TRBJ2-7; tentatively, D is TRBD1 (5 bases). Trimming took off 0 bases at V and 2 bases at J, with 5 bases between the two ends. This CDR3 contains 13 residues. Germline CDR1 and CDR2: MNHEY and SVGEGT. In DNA form, the CDR3 reads TGTGCCAGCAGTTACTCGGACACCTACGAGCAGTACTTC. This translates into CASSYSDTYEQYF.

Ten or more counts support this clonotype. V is TRBV28 and J is TRBJ2-5; D gene uncertain. The V gene's germline CDR1 is MDHEN and CDR2 SYDVKM. The CDR3 contains 12 residues. Trimming removed 1 base at V and 5 bases at J, with 5 bases between. CDR3: CASSLSVETQYF. The CDR3 DNA is TGTGCCAGCAGTTTATCGGTGGAGACCCAGTACTTC.

The sample holds a few counts of this clonotype. V usage is TRBV6-6 and J usage is TRBJ1-1, with D perhaps TRBD1 (5 bases). The germline CDR1 and CDR2 sequences are MNHNY and SVGAGI (reference sequence). CDR3 length: 12 residues. V was trimmed by 2 bases and J by 11 bases, leaving 12 bases between them. CDR3 DNA sequence: TGTGCCAGCAGTTACGGGGACGGAGTCGCTTTCTTT. Translating gives CASSYGDGVAFF.

This clonotype was counted a single time. Given a much more abundant clone one base away, this may be a read error. The genes are TRBV5-8 and TRBJ2-3; 7 bases align to TRBD2. The ends lost 6 bases at V and 4 bases at J; junction bases unmatched: 11. Germline CDR1 is SGHTS and CDR2 is YDEGEE. This CDR3 spans 15 amino acids. DNA for the CDR3: TGTGCCAGCATCTACTACCGGGGGGACCCAGATACGCAGTATTTT. Protein product: CASIYYRGDPDTQYF. The full variable domain, completed using reference TRBV5-8 and TRBJ2-3, is EAGVTQSPTHLIKTRGQQATLRCSPISGHTSVYWYQQALGLGLQFLLWYDEGEERNRGNFPPRFSGRQFPNYSSELNVNALELEDSALYLCASIYYRGDPDTQYFGPGTRLTVL.

Of note for this clonotype: A much larger clonotype is one base distant, so this may be a read error. The chain carries TRBV7-9 and TRBJ2-1; D is unresolved. Between the trimmed V and J ends, which lost 0 bases and 4 bases, there was a span of 1 base. CDR3 length equals 12 residues. Germline V gene lookup returns CDR1 SEHNR and CDR2 FQNEAQ (reference sequence). The CDR3, as DNA: TGTGCCAGCAGCTTAGCGTACAATGAGCAGTTCTTC. It yields the protein CASSLAYNEQFF.

This clonotype was seen a handful of times. The chain has TRBV6-4 and TRBJ2-5; a possible D gene is TRBD1 (6 bases). The CDR3 consists of 16 residues. CDR1 and CDR2 (germline): MRHNA, SNTAGT. Trimming took off 5 bases at V and 2 bases at J, with 18 bases between the two ends. The CDR3 DNA sequence: TGTGCCAGCAGTTACGGTACAAAAGGGGGTCAAGAGACCCAGTACTTC. Amino acids: CASSYGTKGGQETQYF.

Sample share makes this clonotype medium-sized. The rearrangement links TRBV6-1 to TRBJ1-3; 8 bases map to TRBD1. The CDR3 sequence is 16 residues long. The germline gives CDR1 MNHNS, CDR2 SASEGT. The trim removed 7 bases at V and 2 bases at J, leaving 10 bases unmatched. CDR3 sequence reads: CASTGAGGLAGNTIYF. The CDR3 nucleotides are TGTGCCAGCACGGGTGCAGGGGGCCTCGCTGGAAACACCATATATTTT.

This clonotype was counted ten times or more. The chain employs TRBV6-1 and TRBJ2-3; no definite D call. V gave up 6 bases and J gave up 3 bases, with 4 bases separating them. The germline CDR1 and CDR2 sequences are MNHNS and SASEGT. The CDR3 extends over 11 amino acids. CDR3 coding DNA: TGTGCCAGCAGCCCTACAGATACGCAGTATTTT. It specifies CASSPTDTQYF.

Within the sample, this clonotype is medium-sized. The DNA for the CDR3 is TGTGCCAGCAGTCCCGGGGACGTCTATGGCTACACCTTC. Protein: CASSPGDVYGYTF. The chain uses TRBV28 and TRBJ1-2; D may be TRBD1 (5 bases). Trimming left V 5 bases short and J 4 bases short, with 11 bases between. The CDR3 covers 13 residues. The germline V gene has CDR1 MDHEN and CDR2 SYDVKM.

This clonotype was recorded many times. The V gene is TRBV6-2 or TRBV6-3, the J gene TRBJ2-1, with 9 positions matching TRBD2. CDR3 length equals 17 residues. After removal of 2 bases from V and 4 bases from J, the junction contained 9 bases not matched to a gene. The germline CDR1 and CDR2 sequences are MNHEY and SVGEGT. CDR3 residues: CASSYGPPGLAYNEQFF. The CDR3 nucleotides read TGTGCCAGCAGTTACGGCCCCCCGGGACTAGCATACAATGAGCAGTTCTTC.

In its sample, this clonotype was seen a few times. No conserved phenylalanine or tryptophan is present at the end of the CDR3, so a read error is the likely explanation. The limits of the CDR3 on the DNA are not certain, so only TCRdb's listed CDR3 is given. V and J are TRBV30 and TRBJ2-3; TRBD1, the table's D call, was not compared with the DNA. Germline V gives CDR1 GTSNPN, CDR2 SVGIG (reference sequence). The CDR3 is 19 residues long, counting both termini. The CDR3: CAWSVGQSSDNTYEQYFGP.

Within the sample, this clonotype is medium-sized (0.01 to 0.1%). The chain has TRBV2 and TRBJ1-4; possible D gene TRBD1, 5 bases. This CDR3 is built from 16 residues. The V gene's germline CDR1 is SNHLY and CDR2 FYNNEI. The V gene lost 2 bases and the J gene lost 7 bases, with 17 bases spanning the gap. This CDR3 reads CASSENWLGGSEKLFF. The CDR3 nucleotides read TGTGCCAGCAGTGAAAATTGGTTGGGGGGGAGTGAAAAACTGTTTTTT.

This clonotype is medium-sized within its sample. The chain recombines TRBV4-3 with TRBJ2-7; D is unresolved. V lost 0 bases and J 0 bases, leaving 15 bases between the germline ends. The germline V gene encodes CDR1 LGHNA and CDR2 YSLEER. The CDR3 sequence is 17 residues long. The CDR3 sequence: CASSQDHVLSLSYEQYF. The CDR3, as DNA: TGCGCCAGCAGCCAAGATCACGTTTTGTCTCTCTCCTACGAGCAGTACTTC.

The CDR3 is CASRPSFSYNSPLHF. As DNA, the CDR3 is TGTGCCAGCAGACCTTCCTTCTCCTATAATTCACCCCTCCACTTT. The chain is built from TRBV6-1 and TRBJ1-6; D ambiguous. Germline V CDR1 and CDR2: MNHNS, SASEGT. This CDR3 region has 15 residues. The V end lost 6 bases, the J end lost 0 bases, and 9 bases lay between the germline ends.

This clonotype was seen ten or more times. The chain employs TRBV2 and TRBJ1-6; maybe TRBD1 (6 bases). The CDR3 has 15 amino acids. V lost 5 bases and J 9 bases, leaving 17 bases between the germline ends. CDR1 is SNHLY and CDR2 is FYNNEI in the germline V gene. CDR3 sequence: CASSPRSGGGSPLHF. The CDR3 DNA is TGTGCCAGCAGTCCCCGGTCCGGAGGGGGTTCACCCCTCCACTTT.

By share of the sample, this clonotype is medium-sized (0.01 to 0.1%). The genes are TRBV7-2 and TRBJ2-1; TRBD2 aligns across 15 bases. This CDR3 region has 18 residues. Germline V gene sequence: CDR1 SGHTA, CDR2 FQGNSA. V was clipped by 2 bases and J by 7 bases; unmatched bases: 9. The CDR3 nucleotides read TGTGCCAGCAGCTTAAGGACTGGACTAGCGGGAGGGCGGAATGAGCAGTTCTTC. It yields the protein CASSLRTGLAGGRNEQFF.

This chain uses TRBV6-2 or TRBV6-3 with TRBJ1-3; maybe TRBD1 (6 bases). V lost 7 bases and J lost 0, with 7 bases in between. CDR1 and CDR2 (germline): MNHEY, SVGEGT. The CDR3 has 13 amino acids. The CDR3 coding sequence is TGTGCCAGCAAACAGGGCTCTGGAAACACCATATATTTT. This sequence encodes CASKQGSGNTIYF.

The V gene is TRBV5-1, the J gene TRBJ2-1, with D possibly being TRBD1 or TRBD2 (6 bases each). The CDR3 runs 16 residues. CDR1 is SGHRS, CDR2 YFSETQ, per germline. V was pared by 4 bases and J by 4 bases, with 18 bases between. CDR3 sequence: CASSPMEGGRYNEQFF. CDR3 in DNA: TGCGCCAGCAGCCCGATGGAAGGGGGGAGGTACAATGAGCAGTTCTTC. Together with reference TRBV5-1 and TRBJ2-1, the CDR3 gives the full variable domain: KAGVTQTPRYLIKTRGQQVTLSCSPISGHRSVSWYQQTPGQGLQFLFEYFSETQRNKGNFPGRFSGRQFSNSRSEMNVSTLELGDSALYLCASSPMEGGRYNEQFFGPGTRLTVL.

This clonotype counts as medium-sized. V is TRBV7-2 and J is TRBJ2-7; D unclear. Trimming stripped 4 bases from V and 5 bases from J, with 15 bases between. The CDR3 has 14 residues. Germline V gives CDR1 SGHTA, CDR2 FQGNSA. The DNA for the CDR3 is TGTGCCAGCAGCTCCCAGGCAGGTCGGGACGAGCAGTACTTC. Its protein is CASSSQAGRDEQYF.

The V gene is TRBV24-1, the J gene TRBJ1-1; D is perhaps TRBD1 (5 bases). Deletions cut 7 bases from V and 7 bases from J, with 9 bases between. The CDR3 contains 11 residues. Germline V gives CDR1 KGHDR, CDR2 SFDVKD. The chain's CDR3 is CATRQDHEAFF. The CDR3 DNA is TGTGCCACCAGACAGGACCATGAAGCTTTCTTT.

Comments on this clonotype: This may come from a read error, since a much larger clone is one base off. The V call is TRBV25-1, the J call TRBJ2-6; the D is unclear. CDR3 length equals 13 residues. CDR1 is MGHDK and CDR2 is SYGVNS in the germline V gene. The CDR3 spells CTSRNPGANVLTF. CDR3 nucleotides: TGTACCAGCAGGAATCCTGGGGCCAACGTCCTGACTTTC.

This clonotype is classed as medium-sized. The chain couples TRBV19 to TRBJ1-5; 9 bases map to TRBD1. This CDR3 is 15 amino acids long. The ends lost 10 bases at V and 5 bases at J; junction bases unmatched: 12. Germline V gene lookup returns CDR1 LNHDA and CDR2 SQIVND (reference sequence). The CDR3 sequence is CATSSQGAMDQPQHF. DNA of the CDR3: TGTGCCACCTCATCACAGGGGGCCATGGATCAGCCCCAGCATTTT.

By proportion, this clonotype is medium-sized. CDR3 coding DNA: TGTGCCAGCAGTGAGGTGGACAGGGGAACCTACGAGCAGTACTTC. It encodes CASSEVDRGTYEQYF. The chain carries TRBV2 and TRBJ2-7, with 9 bases that match TRBD1. Trimming removed 3 bases from V and 2 bases from J; junction bases left unmatched: 5. Germline CDR1 SNHLY, CDR2 FYNNEI. The CDR3 runs 15 residues. The full variable domain, its missing parts supplied by reference TRBV2 and TRBJ2-7, is EPEVTQTPSHQVTQMGQEVILRCVPISNHLYFYWYRQILGQKVEFLVSFYNNEISEKSEIFDDQFSVERPDGSNFTLKIRSTKLEDSAMYFCASSEVDRGTYEQYFGPGTRLTVT.